Following are 2 T cell receptor beta chains from one sample sequenced in a study of blood T cell repertoires in COVID-19. Sequenced by immunoSEQ multiplex PCR; TCRdb stores in-frame clones only, minus some. The profile shows 360,000 or so clones, around nine tenths of them singletons. Sequencing used PBMCs or T cells enriched from blood (not recorded which). The receptors shown here come from a woman younger than 45 who had been exposed to COVID-19.

The chain recombines TRBV3-1 (or the pseudogene TRBV3-2) with TRBJ2-7; the match to TRBD2 covers 11 bases. This CDR3 is 13 amino acids long. V dropped 7 bases and J dropped 4; count of bases not matched to a gene: 3. Looked up from germline, CDR1 is LGHDT and CDR2 is YNNKEL (reference sequence). Here the CDR3 reads CASKVAGGYEQYF. Here the CDR3 DNA reads TGTGCCAGCAAGGTAGCGGGAGGGTACGAGCAGTACTTC.

With respect to this clone: The junction shows a germline mismatch at one end, possibly a read error. This chain joins TRBV7-2 and TRBJ1-6, with D hard to call. Germline V lookup: CDR1 SGHTA, CDR2 FQGNSA. The CDR3 consists of 15 residues. The CDR3 sequence: CASSPEFIFPPQLFF. The CDR3 coding sequence is TGTGCCAGCAGCCCTGAATTTATTTTTCCCCCCCAACTCTTTTTT. Drawing the rest from reference TRBV7-2 and TRBJ1-6, the complete variable domain is GAGVSQSPSNKVTEKGKDVELRCDPISGHTALYWYRQSLGQGLEFLIYFQGNSAPDKSGLPSDRFSAERTGGSVSTLTIQRTQQEDSAVYLCASSPEFIFPPQLFFGNGTRLTVT.